The T cell receptor (beta chain) described here comes from a study of cytomegalovirus exposure and HLA in healthy donors. Study-wide background: Sequencing of some 190 million T cells in an earlier analysis found roughly 120 million unique TCR beta sequences.

V lost 0 bases and J 0 bases, leaving 2 bases between the germline ends. Per the germline V gene, CDR1 is MRHNA and CDR2 is SNTAGT. The CDR3 runs 13 residues. Study-wide results and caveats: According to an earlier analysis, most TCR beta V segments yielded productive rearrangements about 90% or about 30% of the time. TCR beta sequences reportedly predicted most subjects' HLA-A and HLA-B alleles accurately.

Details on this clone: Its matching antigen is unknown.

PCR was performed using 60 Vbeta and 13 Jbeta primers. In the authors' methods: Later, an analysis found 75 million to 100 million unique TCR beta chains, and about 9.9 million of these were shared. Some clones are missing from TCRdb's copy, which holds only in-frame ones; the method was immunoSEQ multiplex PCR. That table furnishes V, J and clone size, whereas the DNA furnished D and trimming. This sample has tens of thousands of clones, with about four fifths found just once. The TCR was taken from a young man in good health and CMV-seronegative. The sample was PBMCs. V usage is TRBV6-4 and J usage is TRBJ1-1; D remains unclear. CDR3 bases: TGTGCCAGCAGTGACTCCATGAACACTGAAGCTTTCTTT. Amino acid sequence: CASSDSMNTEAFF.